A selection of T cell receptor beta chains follows, all from one sample in a study of blood T cells in healthy people across ages. TCRdb used MiXCR to reprocess the 5' RACE reads, holding one entry per CDR3 protein. Altogether approximately 940,000 distinct CDR3 sequences are present, around 48% being singletons, with the ten largest covering under 15%. Specimen: blood. All receptors come from a man younger than 45 in good health. The CDR3 runs from the conserved cysteine through the conserved F or W. Each record gives: J gene, V gene, clone size, CDR3 protein. Not all rows give a size; the values are once, few, many and, for expanded clones, a class.

TRBJ2-7	TRBV28	few	CASRRQVSSYEQYF
TRBJ2-3	TRBV5-1	few	CASSSADRVQADTQYF
TRBJ2-3	TRBV7-2	-	CASSLVGRGGGHTDTQYF
TRBJ2-3	TRBV20-1	-	CSGASRDYTQYF
TRBJ2-5	TRBV28	-	CASSLGAGGGIQETQYF
TRBJ1-2	TRBV20-1	-	CGARGPGAGGYTF
TRBJ1-5	TRBV20-1	-	CSASTGGNDQPQHF
TRBJ2-7	TRBV29-1	few	CSVVDYEQYF
TRBJ2-1	TRBV7-9	-	CASSLQESNEQFF
TRBJ2-5	TRBV20-1	few	CSARDLYMLAGLHETQYF
TRBJ1-1	TRBV6-5	-	CASSYDLGVNTEAFF
TRBJ1-5	TRBV7-9	-	CASSSTAGLGNQPQHF
TRBJ1-1	TRBV29-1	-	CSGLDRGNTEAFF
TRBJ2-2	TRBV6-2/TRBV6-3	-	CASRKSSGTGDTGELFF
TRBJ2-7	TRBV20-1	-	CSARDLGNEQYF
TRBJ1-6	TRBV4-1	many	CASRGGASYNSPLHF
TRBJ2-1	TRBV7-8	-	CASSSGTGGPLVDEQFF
TRBJ1-2	TRBV5-1	few	CASSRQGAEGYTF
TRBJ2-5	TRBV28	few	CASSLWGNRGNGKETQYF
TRBJ1-5	TRBV12-3/TRBV12-4	-	CASSSAGLRNQPQHF
TRBJ1-4	TRBV4-1	-	CASSHRDGANEKLFF
TRBJ2-5	TRBV7-7	few	CASSSGTSGGLETQYF
TRBJ2-1	TRBV27	-	CASSLWMGSNEQFF
TRBJ2-7	TRBV12-3/TRBV12-4	few	CASSPRDRGSRNPYEQYF
TRBJ2-7	TRBV27	-	CASSKERGGGYEQYF
-	TRBV28	-	CASSLSSGGLKNIQYF
TRBJ1-3	TRBV25-1	-	CASSPRGGPGNTIYF
TRBJ2-5	TRBV12-3/TRBV12-4	few	CASSFTQGGETQYF
TRBJ2-3	TRBV12-3/TRBV12-4	once	CASSLGSGLAGVSSTDTQYF
TRBJ2-6	TRBV24-1	-	CATSDSDVGSGANVLTF
TRBJ2-7	TRBV7-8	-	CASRARSTYEQYF
TRBJ1-6	TRBV10-2	-	CASSESEGPLSPLHF
TRBJ2-3	TRBV5-1	-	CASSWASGGAEDAQYF
TRBJ2-3	TRBV6-5	-	CASGRTPGQGLDTQYF